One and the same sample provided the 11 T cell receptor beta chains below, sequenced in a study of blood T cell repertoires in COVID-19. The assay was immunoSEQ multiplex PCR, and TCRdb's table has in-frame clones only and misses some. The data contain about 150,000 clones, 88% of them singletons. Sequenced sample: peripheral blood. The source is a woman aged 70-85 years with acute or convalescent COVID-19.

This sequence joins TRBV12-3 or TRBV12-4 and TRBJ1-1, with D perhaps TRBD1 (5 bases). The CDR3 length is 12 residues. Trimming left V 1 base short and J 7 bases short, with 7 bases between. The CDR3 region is CASSLEGYEAFF. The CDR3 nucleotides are TGTGCCAGCAGTTTAGAGGGGTATGAAGCTTTCTTT.

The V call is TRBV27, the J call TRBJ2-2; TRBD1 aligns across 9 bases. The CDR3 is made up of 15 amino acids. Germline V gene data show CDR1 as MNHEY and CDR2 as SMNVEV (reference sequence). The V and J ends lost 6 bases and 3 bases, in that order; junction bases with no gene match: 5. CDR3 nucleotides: TGTGCCAGCAGGCCCGGGACAGGGTACACCGGGGAGCTGTTTTTT. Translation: CASRPGTGYTGELFF.

CDR3: CASSQGQGSYEQYV. CDR3 nucleotides: TGTGCCAGCAGCCAAGGACAGGGCTCCTACGAGCAGTACGTC. This sequence joins TRBV3-1 (or the pseudogene TRBV3-2) and TRBJ2-7, with 7 bases lining up with TRBD1. Germline V CDR1 and CDR2: LGHDT, YNNKEL (reference sequence). The CDR3 runs 14 residues. V was pared by 1 base and J by 0 bases, with 0 bases of the junction left unmatched.

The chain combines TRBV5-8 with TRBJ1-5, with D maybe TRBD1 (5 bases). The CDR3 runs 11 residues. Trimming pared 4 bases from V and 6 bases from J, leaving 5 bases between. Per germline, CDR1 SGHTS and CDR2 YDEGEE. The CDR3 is CASSQGQPQHF. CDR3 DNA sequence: TGTGCCAGCAGCCAGGGTCAGCCCCAGCATTTT.

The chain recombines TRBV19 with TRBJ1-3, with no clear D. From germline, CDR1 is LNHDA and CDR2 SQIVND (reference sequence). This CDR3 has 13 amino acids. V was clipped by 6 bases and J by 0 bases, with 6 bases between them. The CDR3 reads CASREASGNTIYF. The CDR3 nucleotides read TGTGCCAGTAGAGAGGCCTCTGGAAACACCATATATTTT.

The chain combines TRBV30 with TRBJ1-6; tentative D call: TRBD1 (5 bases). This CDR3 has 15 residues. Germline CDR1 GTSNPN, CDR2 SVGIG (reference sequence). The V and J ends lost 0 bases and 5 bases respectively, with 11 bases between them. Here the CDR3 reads CAWSVRPGHNSPLHF. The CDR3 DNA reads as TGTGCCTGGAGTGTACGCCCAGGGCATAATTCACCCCTCCACTTT. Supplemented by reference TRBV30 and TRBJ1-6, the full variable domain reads SQTIHQWPATLVQPVGSPLSLECTVEGTSNPNLYWYRQAAGRGLQLLFYSVGIGQISSEVPQNLSASRPQDRQFILSSKKLLLSDSGFYLCAWSVRPGHNSPLHFGNGTRLTVT.

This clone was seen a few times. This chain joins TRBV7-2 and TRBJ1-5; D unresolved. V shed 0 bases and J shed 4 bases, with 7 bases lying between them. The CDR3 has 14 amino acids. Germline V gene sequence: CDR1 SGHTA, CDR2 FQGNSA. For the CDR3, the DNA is TGTGCCAGCAGCTTAGCACCAGAAAATCAGCCCCAGCATTTT. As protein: CASSLAPENQPQHF.

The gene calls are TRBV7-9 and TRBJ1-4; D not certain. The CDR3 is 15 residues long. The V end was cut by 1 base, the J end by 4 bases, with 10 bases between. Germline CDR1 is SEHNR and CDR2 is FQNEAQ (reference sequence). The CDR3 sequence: CASSLERVVNEKLFF. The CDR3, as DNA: TGTGCCAGCAGCTTAGAGAGGGTGGTTAATGAAAAACTGTTTTTT.

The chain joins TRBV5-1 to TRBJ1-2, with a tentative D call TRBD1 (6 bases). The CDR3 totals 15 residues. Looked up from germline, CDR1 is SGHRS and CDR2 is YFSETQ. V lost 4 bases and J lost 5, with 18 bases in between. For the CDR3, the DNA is TGCGCCAGCAGCCGGGTAGGGGCAGGGGAATATGGCTACACCTTC. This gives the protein CASSRVGAGEYGYTF.

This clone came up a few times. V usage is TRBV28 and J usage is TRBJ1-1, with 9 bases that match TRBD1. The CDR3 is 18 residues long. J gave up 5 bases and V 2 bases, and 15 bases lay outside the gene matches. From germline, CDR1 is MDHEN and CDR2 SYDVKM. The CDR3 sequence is CASSLNRIRTGERTEAFF. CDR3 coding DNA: TGTGCCAGCAGTTTAAATCGGATTAGGACAGGGGAAAGGACTGAAGCTTTCTTT. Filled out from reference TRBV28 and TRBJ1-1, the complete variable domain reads DVKVTQSSRYLVKRTGEKVFLECVQDMDHENMFWYRQDPGLGLRLIYFSYDVKMKEKGDIPEGYSVSREKKERFSLILESASTNQTSMYLCASSLNRIRTGERTEAFFGQGTRLTVV.

The CDR3 region is CASSPTGGAGQPQHF. CDR3 DNA: TGTGCCAGCAGCCCGACAGGGGGCGCGGGACAGCCCCAGCATTTT. The chain links TRBV28 to TRBJ1-5, with 10 bases identical to TRBD1. This CDR3 comprises 15 residues. Trimming took 6 bases from V and 7 from J; bases not matched to a gene: 9. Germline-derived CDR1 and CDR2 are MDHEN and SYDVKM.